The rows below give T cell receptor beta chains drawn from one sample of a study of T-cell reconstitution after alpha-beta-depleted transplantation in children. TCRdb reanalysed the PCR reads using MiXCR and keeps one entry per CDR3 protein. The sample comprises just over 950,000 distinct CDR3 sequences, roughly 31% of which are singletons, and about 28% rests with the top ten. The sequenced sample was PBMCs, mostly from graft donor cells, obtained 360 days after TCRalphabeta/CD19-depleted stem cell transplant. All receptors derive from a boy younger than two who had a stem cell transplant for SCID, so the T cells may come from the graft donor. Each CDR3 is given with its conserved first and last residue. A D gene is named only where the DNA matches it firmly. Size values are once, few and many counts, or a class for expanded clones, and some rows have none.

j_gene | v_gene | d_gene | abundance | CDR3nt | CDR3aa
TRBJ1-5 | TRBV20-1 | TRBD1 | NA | TGCAGTGCTAGGGGCCGCAGGGGGCTGAGCAATCAGCCCCAGCATTTT | CSARGRRGLSNQPQHF
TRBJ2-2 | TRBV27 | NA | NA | TGTGCCAGCAGTCCAACTGGGACATGGAACACCGGGGAGCTGTTTTTT | CASSPTGTWNTGELFF
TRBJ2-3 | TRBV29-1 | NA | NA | TGCAGCGTTGGGGTCCTCACAGATACGCAGTATTTT | CSVGVLTDTQYF
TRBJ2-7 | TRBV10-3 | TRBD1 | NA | TGTGCCATCAGTGAGTTTGGACAGGGGACCTACGAGCAGTACTTC | CAISEFGQGTYEQYF
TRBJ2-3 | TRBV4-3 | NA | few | TGCGCCAGCAGCCAAGACCCGCCGACTAGCACAGATACGCAGTATTTT | CASSQDPPTSTDTQYF
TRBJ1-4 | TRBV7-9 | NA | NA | TGTGCCAGCAGCCCGGGGCCTCCTGAAAAACTGTTTTTT | CASSPGPPEKLFF
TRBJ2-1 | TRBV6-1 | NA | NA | TGTGCCAGCAGGCGTGGACCAGCCTCCTACAATGAGCAGTTCTTC | CASRRGPASYNEQFF
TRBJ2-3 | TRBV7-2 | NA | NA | TGTGCCAGCAGCCAATCCCGACAGACAGATACGCAGTATTTT | CASSQSRQTDTQYF
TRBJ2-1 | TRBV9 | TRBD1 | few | TGTGCCAGCAGCCTGACAGGGGACACCTACAATGAGCAGTTCTTC | CASSLTGDTYNEQFF
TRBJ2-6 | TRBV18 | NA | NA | TGTGCCAGCTCACCCCCAGGGACTGGGGCCAACGTCCTGACTTTC | CASSPPGTGANVLTF
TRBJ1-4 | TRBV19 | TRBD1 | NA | TGTGCCAGTAGTGTCCTCACTTCCCGGGACAGCCTTGAAAAACTGTTTTTT | CASSVLTSRDSLEKLFF
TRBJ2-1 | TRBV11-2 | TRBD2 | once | TGTGCCAGCAGCCCCCGTTTCTTAGCGGGGGGGCGGAGCTCCTACAATGAGCAGTTCTTC | CASSPRFLAGGRSSYNEQFF
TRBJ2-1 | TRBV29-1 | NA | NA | TGCAGCGTTGAAGATCGGCCAGCGTCCTCCTACAATGAGCAGTTCTTC | CSVEDRPASSYNEQFF
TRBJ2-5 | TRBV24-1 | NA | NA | TGTGCCACCAGTGATTTTAAGGGCAGGTCGGAGACCCAGTACTTC | CATSDFKGRSETQYF
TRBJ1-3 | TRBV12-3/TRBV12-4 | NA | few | TGTGCCAGCAGTTTAGCGGACGGCGGGAACACCATATATTTT | CASSLADGGNTIYF
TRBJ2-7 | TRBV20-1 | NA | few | TGCAGTGCTAGAGATTCCCGGGGACAATCTTTCTACGAGCAGTACTTC | CSARDSRGQSFYEQYF
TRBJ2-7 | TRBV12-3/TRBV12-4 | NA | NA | TGTGCCAGCAGTCCTCAAGGGACCGCAATTACCTACGAGCAGTACTTC | CASSPQGTAITYEQYF
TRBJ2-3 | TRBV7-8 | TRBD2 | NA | TGTGCCAGCAGACCAAGACTAGCGGGGGGATATGATACGCAGTATTTT | CASRPRLAGGYDTQYF
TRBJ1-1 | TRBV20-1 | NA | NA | TGCAGTGCCCGCGCTGGCGTCAACATGAACACTGAAGCTTTCTTT | CSARAGVNMNTEAFF
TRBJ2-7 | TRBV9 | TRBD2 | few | TGTGCCAGCAGCGTATCCCCAACCGCGGCGGGAGTATACGAGCAGTACTTC | CASSVSPTAAGVYEQYF
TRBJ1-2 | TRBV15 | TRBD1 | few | TGTGCCACCCTACCCGACAGGGGGCCTCTTGACTTC | CATLPDRGPLDF
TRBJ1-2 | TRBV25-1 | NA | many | TGTGCCAGCAGTGAAGTCAGCTATGGCTACACCTTC | CASSEVSYGYTF
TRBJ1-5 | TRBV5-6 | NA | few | TGTGCCAGCAGCTTGTGGGGTGGGAATAGCAATCAGCCCCAGCATTTT | CASSLWGGNSNQPQHF
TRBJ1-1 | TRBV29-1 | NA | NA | TGCAGCGTTGAACAGGGCGTTGGGACTGAAGCTTTCTTT | CSVEQGVGTEAFF
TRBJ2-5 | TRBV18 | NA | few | TGTGCCAGCTCACCGACGACAGTCCAAGAGACCCAGTACTTC | CASSPTTVQETQYF
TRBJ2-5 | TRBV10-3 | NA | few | TGTGCCACCACGGGAACAGAAGAGACCCAGTACTTC | CATTGTEETQYF
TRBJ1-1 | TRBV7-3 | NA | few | TGTGCCAGCAGCATATTAAGTGTGATGAACACTGAAGCTTTCTTT | CASSILSVMNTEAFF
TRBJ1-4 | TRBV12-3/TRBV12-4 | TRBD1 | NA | TGTGCCAGCAGTCCCTGGACAGGGGAAGGGGAAAAACTGTTTTTT | CASSPWTGEGEKLFF
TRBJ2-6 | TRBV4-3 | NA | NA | TGCGCCAGCACGGCGGGGCCATCTGGGGCCAACGTCCTGACTTTC | CASTAGPSGANVLTF
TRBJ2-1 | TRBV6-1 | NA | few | TGTGCCAGCACCTCGCGGGGCCGTATCAATGAGCAGTTCTTC | CASTSRGRINEQFF
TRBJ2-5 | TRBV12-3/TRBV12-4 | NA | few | TGTGCCAGCAGTATTAGACAAGAGACCCAGTACTTC | CASSIRQETQYF
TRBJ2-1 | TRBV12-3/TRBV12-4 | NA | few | TGTGCCAGCAGTTTTCGCCGGCCCTACAATGAGCAGTTCTTC | CASSFRRPYNEQFF
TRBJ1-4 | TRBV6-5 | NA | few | TGTGCCAGCAGTTACCTCGGACACCCAGGAGAAAAACTGTTTTTT | CASSYLGHPGEKLFF
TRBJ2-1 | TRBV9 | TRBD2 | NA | TGTGCCAGCAGCGTAGGAGCTAGCGGGGGCTCCTACAATGAGCAGTTCTTC | CASSVGASGGSYNEQFF
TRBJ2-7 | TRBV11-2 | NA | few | TGTGCCAGCAGCCCAAGACACGCCGGGTCCTACGAGCAGTACTTC | CASSPRHAGSYEQYF
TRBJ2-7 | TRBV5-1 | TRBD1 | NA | TGCGCCAGCAGCCCTTCCAGGACAGGGGGCGGGAACGAGCAGTACTTC | CASSPSRTGGGNEQYF
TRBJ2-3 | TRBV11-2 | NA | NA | TGTGCCAGCAGCGGATTTTTTATCGCTAGCACAGATACGCAGTATTTT | CASSGFFIASTDTQYF
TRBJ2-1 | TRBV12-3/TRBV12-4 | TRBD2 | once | TGTGCCAGCCTCTTTGGACTAGCGGGAGTAATTGAGCAGTTCTTC | CASLFGLAGVIEQFF
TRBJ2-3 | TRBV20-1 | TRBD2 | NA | TGCAGTGCTAGGCTAGCGGGGGGAATAGATACGCAGTATTTT | CSARLAGGIDTQYF
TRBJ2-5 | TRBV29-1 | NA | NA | TGCAGCGTTGATAAGATCGGGGGGACCCAGTACTTC | CSVDKIGGTQYF
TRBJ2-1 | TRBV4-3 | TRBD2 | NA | TGCGCCAGCAGCCAGCGGACTAGCGGCACCCAACTTTACAATGAGCAGTTCTTC | CASSQRTSGTQLYNEQFF
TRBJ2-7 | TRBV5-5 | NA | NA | TGTGCCAGCAGCCCGCGTCCCAACGAGCAGTACTTC | CASSPRPNEQYF
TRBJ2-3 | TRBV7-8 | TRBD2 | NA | TGTGCCAGCAGCAGTCGACTAGCCCGCACAGATACGCAGTATTTT | CASSSRLARTDTQYF
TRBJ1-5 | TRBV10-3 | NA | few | TGTGCCATCAGTGAGTCGGCAGGGGTTCAGCCCCAGCATTTT | CAISESAGVQPQHF
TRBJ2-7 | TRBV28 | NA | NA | TGTGCCAGCAGTTTCCGTTCAGGGTTTGAGCAGTACTTC | CASSFRSGFEQYF
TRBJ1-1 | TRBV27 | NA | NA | TGTGCCAGCAGCCGGGTTGGGAACACTGAAGCTTTCTTT | CASSRVGNTEAFF
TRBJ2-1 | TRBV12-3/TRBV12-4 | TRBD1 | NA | TGTGCCAGCATAACCGGGACAGGGTACAATGAGCAGTTCTTC | CASITGTGYNEQFF
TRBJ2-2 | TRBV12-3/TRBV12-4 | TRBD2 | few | TGTGCCAGCAGACAGGTAGCGGGGGACACCGGGGAGCTGTTTTTT | CASRQVAGDTGELFF
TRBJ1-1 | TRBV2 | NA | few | TGTGCCATTCAAGTCTTTAGTAACACTGAAGCTTTCTTT | CAIQVFSNTEAFF
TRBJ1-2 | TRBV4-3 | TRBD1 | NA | TGCGCCAGCAGCCAAGATCCCGGACAGGGAAACTATGGCTACACCTTC | CASSQDPGQGNYGYTF
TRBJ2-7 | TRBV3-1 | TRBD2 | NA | TGTGCCAGCAGCCAAGGACTAGCGGGGAGACCCTACGAGCAGTACTTC | CASSQGLAGRPYEQYF
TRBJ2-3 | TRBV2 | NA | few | TGTGCCAGCGGGGCTGGGTCTTCCACAGATACGCAGTATTTT | CASGAGSSTDTQYF
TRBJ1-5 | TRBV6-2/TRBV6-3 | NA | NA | TGTGCCAGCAGTTACAACAGAAACAATCAGCCCCAGCATTTT | CASSYNRNNQPQHF
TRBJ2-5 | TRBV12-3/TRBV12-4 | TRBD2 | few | TGTGCCAGCAGTCCCCGACTAGCGGACCAGTACTTC | CASSPRLADQYF
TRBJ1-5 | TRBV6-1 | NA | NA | TGTGCCAGCAGTCGACACGGTCCCAATCAGCCCCAGCATTTT | CASSRHGPNQPQHF
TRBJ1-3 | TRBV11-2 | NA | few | TGTGCCAGCAGCTTTGTTGGGGGAGCGGATACCGTGGCAGGAAACACCATATATTTT | CASSFVGGADTVAGNTIYF
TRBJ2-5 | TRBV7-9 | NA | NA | TGTGCCAGCAGCCTCGGGACAGCGGGTAGGGAGACCCAGTACTTC | CASSLGTAGRETQYF